This T cell receptor beta chain was obtained from a study of blood T cell repertoires in COVID-19. Study at large: From the United States, Italy and Spain came samples of acute and convalescent COVID-19. PBMCs, B-cell-depleted T cells, or T cells were the source of the cDNA or gDNA that made up the material.

Participants were aged 18 to 89 years, lived in roughly 25 US areas, and enrolled virtually. Cohort allocation depended upon clinical history that participants reported. CDR1 is MNHNY and CDR2 is SVGAGI in the germline V gene (reference sequence). The CDR3 sequence is 15 residues long. Trimming took off 6 bases at V and 6 bases at J, with 20 bases between the two ends. TCRdb's table, derived via immunoSEQ multiplex PCR, lists solely in-frame clones and lacks some. The data show just under 250,000 clones, roughly 90% seen once. The chain links TRBV6-6 to TRBJ1-1; possible D gene TRBD1, 6 bases. The specimen sequenced was PBMCs or T cells enriched from blood (not recorded which). This receptor was identified in a woman in her thirties who had recovered from COVID-19. The CDR3 region is CASSYPGWDTAEAFF. The CDR3 DNA sequence: TGTGCCAGCAGCTATCCGGGTTGGGACACCGCTGAAGCTTTCTTT.